Described below is a single T cell receptor (beta chain) sequence and its context. These data come from a study of glioma-infiltrating T cells after dendritic cell vaccination. About the research overall: Patients received autologous tumor lysate-pulsed dendritic cell vaccination between about 2002 and 2013.

Assay used: immunoSEQ multiplex PCR; TCRdb lists only in-frame clones, some missing. The sample has about 73,000 clones; around 80% are singletons. In germline, CDR1 is SGHNT, CDR2 YYREEE (reference sequence). The V end lost 0 bases, the J end lost 0 bases, and 13 bases lay between the germline ends. CDR3 size: 16 residues. The chain combines TRBV5-4 with TRBJ2-7; D is possibly TRBD2 (6 bases). The sequence was obtained from a human donor with glioblastoma. The material sequenced was blood, taken before dendritic cell vaccination. The CDR3 loop is CASSLDGGISSYEQYF. For the CDR3, the DNA is TGTGCCAGCAGCTTGGACGGGGGAATAAGCTCCTACGAGCAGTACTTC.